Shown below are 8 T cell receptor beta chains from a single sample sequenced in a study of blood T cell repertoires in COVID-19. Data came from immunoSEQ multiplex PCR; TCRdb stores just in-frame clones and leaves some out. The sample yields 230,000 or so clones, nearly 90% seen once. The material sequenced was peripheral blood. Receptors originate from a woman aged 60-75 years with COVID-19, enrolled during active disease.

This clone appeared once. This CDR3 is CASSIAGQRNQPQHF. The CDR3 coding sequence is TGTGCCAGTAGTATAGCTGGGCAGCGCAATCAGCCCCAGCATTTT. This chain connects TRBV19 to TRBJ1-5, with D hard to call. The CDR3 is 15 residues long. Germline V CDR1 and CDR2: LNHDA, SQIVND (reference sequence). With 1 base removed from V and 2 bases from J, the gap between germline ends came to 9 bases.

V gene TRBV9 combines with J gene TRBJ2-5; 7 bases line up with TRBD2. Germline V gene data show CDR1 as SGDLS and CDR2 as YYNGEE. V lost 0 bases to trimming and J lost 2 bases; unmatched junction nucleotides: 4. CDR3 length: 15 amino acids. The CDR3 bases are TGTGCCAGCAGCGTAGGACTAGCCCTACAAGAGACCCAGTACTTC. Translating gives CASSVGLALQETQYF. Together with reference TRBV9 and TRBJ2-5, the CDR3 gives the full variable domain: DSGVTQTPKHLITATGQRVTLRCSPRSGDLSVYWYQQSLDQGLQFLIQYYNGEERAKGNILERFSAQQFPDLHSELNLSSLELGDSALYFCASSVGLALQETQYFGPGTRLLVL.

V gene TRBV3-1 (or the pseudogene TRBV3-2) combines with J gene TRBJ2-7; tentative D call: TRBD2 (5 bases). The germline CDR1 and CDR2 sequences are LGHDT and YNNKEL (reference sequence). The V gene lost 4 bases and the J gene lost 2 bases, with 18 bases spanning the gap. The CDR3 loop spans 16 amino acids. CDR3 in amino acids: CASSPYSRVPTYEQYF. The CDR3 DNA follows: TGTGCCAGCAGCCCCTACTCGAGGGTCCCTACCTACGAGCAGTACTTC.

The chain combines TRBV3-1 (or the pseudogene TRBV3-2) with TRBJ2-5; 7 bases are shared with TRBD2. Per the germline V gene, CDR1 is LGHDT and CDR2 is YNNKEL (reference sequence). With V trimmed by 5 bases and J by 10 bases, 16 bases remained unmatched. CDR3 length equals 15 residues. The CDR3 region has the DNA TGTGCCAGCAGCTCCTTGACTAGCAGCTCCGGGGACCAGTACTTC. It codes for CASSSLTSSSGDQYF.

The chain combines TRBV13 with TRBJ1-2, with 11 bases identical to TRBD1. Germline V lookup: CDR1 PRHDT, CDR2 FYEKMQ (reference sequence). The CDR3 is 18 amino acids. J lost 4 bases, V lost 5 bases, and 15 bases had no gene match. The CDR3 coding sequence is TGTGCCAGCAGCCTAGACAAGACGGACAGGGGGCCTGGCTATGGCTACACCTTC. Encoded protein: CASSLDKTDRGPGYGYTF.

The chain combines TRBV3-1 (or the pseudogene TRBV3-2) with TRBJ2-5; D is unresolved. The V gene lost 8 bases and the J gene lost 4 bases, with 17 bases spanning the gap. The germline V gene has CDR1 LGHDT and CDR2 YNNKEL (reference sequence). The CDR3 length is 14 residues. The CDR3 protein is CASSPPAPPETQYF. CDR3 coding DNA: TGTGCCAGCTCCCCCCCAGCGCCCCCAGAGACCCAGTACTTC.

V is TRBV11-1 and J is TRBJ1-1, with no clear D. Germline V gene data show CDR1 as SGHAT and CDR2 as FQDESV (reference sequence). Trimming took 8 bases from V and 1 from J, leaving 11 bases between them. The CDR3 length is 13 residues. CDR3 region: CASLAASNTEAFF. The CDR3 coding sequence is TGTGCCAGCCTAGCTGCGTCGAACACTGAAGCTTTCTTT.

The chain employs TRBV6-1 and TRBJ2-7; TRBD1 matches 9 bases. CDR1 and CDR2 (germline): MNHNS, SASEGT. The length of the CDR3 is 14 residues. The V and J ends lost 1 base and 3 bases, in that order; junction bases with no gene match: 1. CDR3 sequence: CASSEVTGGYEQYF. The CDR3 coding sequence is TGTGCCAGCAGTGAAGTGACAGGGGGCTACGAGCAGTACTTC.